This TCR beta chain was retrieved from a study of cytomegalovirus exposure and HLA in healthy donors (TCRdb year 2017). General notes on the study: In an earlier analysis of some 550 of the donors, roughly 300 Gb of sequence data and some 120 million unique TCR beta sequences from roughly 180 million T cells were reported. Typing coverage varied by locus: about 620-630 donors for A, B, C, DRB1 and DQB1; roughly 510 for DQA1; approximately 610 for DPA1; 450 to 480 for DPB1. In addition to the first cohort of about 650 subjects, a separate validation cohort of some 120 different subjects was used. The study used immunosequencing to profile the T cell repertoires of 666 subjects and linked those repertoires to cytomegalovirus serostatus. A later analysis re-examined previously published TCR beta repertoires from more than 600 donors and added high-resolution HLA genotyping to investigate patterns of TCR occurrence. Donor age, sex, ethnicity and CMV serostatus were compiled alongside the repertoire data. Because of strong linkage in the cohort, five DR-DQ haplotypes were treated as single units for association and clustering. Every repertoire in the discovery cohort had been generated on one and the same sequencing platform. Among the roughly 370 genotyped donors, about 85% belonged to the genetic ancestry cluster associated with self-reported Caucasian donors. To predict cytomegalovirus infection status, the study combined high-throughput TCR immunosequencing, statistical association of individual TCRs with disease status, and machine learning. An earlier analysis of 500 to 650 of the donors applied high-throughput TCR beta sequencing to assess whether each TCR beta V gene segment acted as functional or pseudogenic. In a later genetic analysis, genome-wide SNP genotypes for about 55% of the roughly 670 donors were used, and that subset was treated as a discovery cohort. Around 320 gigabases of sequencing data and 78 million or so unique TCR sequences were included in an early release covering about 700 HLA-typed donors. Rather than using new phenotypic data, the later analysis identified candidate immune exposures from TCR beta sequences and from how often those sequences occurred across donors. HLA typing included class I and class II loci at four-digit resolution. Across some 400 genotyped donors of the cohort, an average of approximately 240,000 unique TCR beta nucleotide sequences per donor were sequenced, and 15% to 20% of those sequences were non-productive. The study aimed to test whether cataloging public T cell receptors could reveal signatures of past pathogen exposure.

For this clone: The antigen this receptor binds is unknown. No per-base quality is available; no much larger clone lies one base away.

To prepare the library, the immunoSEQ multiplex PCR assay was applied. For the multiplex PCR, a mixture combining 60 forward primers for TCR Vbeta segments and 13 reverse primers for TCR Jbeta segments was used. The CDR3 region of rearranged TCR beta genes was amplified from genomic DNA with a multiplex PCR assay. The Illumina HiSeq System was used to sequence the amplified TCR beta libraries as 87-base-pair reads. The study's own analysis went as follows. A later analysis counted about 80 million unique TCR beta chains across the 500 to 850 repertoires, and some 11 million of these chains were shared by at least two donors. Raw reads were error-corrected and collapsed into unique sequences with a nearest-neighbor algorithm that merged closely related sequences to remove PCR and sequencing errors. V, D and J gene segments were assigned by aligning CDR3 sequences to IMGT reference sequences. Each retained sequence needed at least a six-nucleotide match to both a V gene segment and a J gene segment. Rearrangements were called productive when the CDR3 lacked stop codons and stayed in frame with V and J; all others were non-productive. CDR3 was defined according to IMGT convention as the region running from the second conserved V-encoded cysteine to the conserved J-encoded phenylalanine. The earlier analysis of around 640 of the donors excluded sequences that lacked an unambiguous match to a single V gene segment. An earlier analysis of 587 of the donors called V segments functional above 56.7% productive rearrangements and segregating when the between-donor standard deviation exceeded 5%. A statistical classification framework was developed to diagnose cytomegalovirus status using the catalog of TCR beta chain sequences. In a later analysis, TCR nucleotide sequences were compared against IMGT/GENE-DB human TR gene sequences so that V and J genes could be assigned. Using the TCRdist pipeline, a later analysis assigned CDR3 sequences along with most-parsimonious VDJ recombination scenarios. In a later analysis, each TCR beta chain was defined by its CDR3 amino acid sequence together with its V-gene family, and reads without a unique V-gene family were excluded. To address suspected cross-contamination and a sequencing artifact, a later analysis removed around 590 highly shared, low-generation-probability nucleotide sequences. In a later analysis, a clonal expansion index was calculated for each public chain from normalized within-repertoire ranks of inferred template counts. In a later analysis, generation probabilities were computed with a VDJ recombination model fitted to out-of-frame rearrangements, and the resulting probabilities were checked against IGoR. In a later analysis, TCR-TCR, TCR-HLA and TCR-CMV co-occurrence was scored with hypergeometric tests, and a repertoire-size bias correction was applied to TCR pairs. To estimate false discovery rates, a later analysis permuted the HLA or CMV assignments 20 times. A later analysis grouped co-occurring TCRs with DBSCAN, adding TCRdist sequence similarity when clustering within HLA-allele-positive subsets. Co-occurrence clustering excluded repertoires with fewer than 30,000 or more than 120,000 public chains, plus five with anomalous nucleotide sharing. In TCRdb, the immuneACCESS table is reduced to in-frame sequences with V and J assigned. These tables do not hold every clone; where another copy was compared, an unresolved V gene accounts for under half, and the others remain unexplained. D and trimming were read from the DNA, whereas the V and J calls and clone size are those reported in that table. This sample comprises roughly 220,000 clones, 60% to 80% of them detected only once. Together, the top ten hold approximately 1.9% of the sample.

The CDR3 spans 15 residues, from the cysteine through the phenylalanine. The entry retains the CDR3 DNA only, 45 bases that are in frame from base 1. The germline V gene supplies CDR1 SGHRS and CDR2 YFSETQ. Clipping removes 4 bases from V and 3 bases from J, with 4 as the unmatched junction base count. Overall study results and their limits: The sequencing pipeline was judged likely to have produced a cluster of highly shared sequence variants as a technical artifact. A later analysis found that most CMV-associated TCR beta chains appeared HLA-restricted, with HLA associations seemingly driven largely by CMV exposure. When HLA alleles, especially DR and DQ, strongly co-occurred, TCR associations were difficult to assign to individual alleles. Some IMGT-functional V segments, including TRBV6-2 and TRBV6-3, could not be distinguished by the 87-base-pair reads and were therefore excluded. A later genetic analysis associated a missense DCLRE1C variant with V-gene and J-gene trimming of TCR beta chains, and an independent cohort replicated the association. According to a later analysis, TCR association rates differed among HLA loci, with DRB1 alleles showing the most associated TCRs and HLA-C alleles showing the fewest. A later analysis associated 16,951 TCR beta sequences with specific HLA alleles at a false discovery rate of 0.05. In an earlier analysis of about 600 of the donors, most TCR beta V segments appeared in productive rearrangements about 87% or about 30% of the time, broadly matching IMGT annotations. A later genetic analysis reported fewer N-insertions in productive TCRs among donors in an Asian-associated ancestry cluster than the roughly 700-donor mean. Sequencing depth was assumed to be roughly uniform across donors in the presence/absence analyses, though that assumption may not hold. According to the authors, the approach could potentially be generalized to other disease states and immunological phenotypes. About 17 rarely observed V segments, including chromosome 9 orphons, were excluded from the earlier analysis of about 600 of the donors because counts were too low. The cohort was sequenced for TCR beta chains only, and without alpha or paired-chain data the features that could be detected were limited. A further reported finding was that TCR beta sequences accurately predicted the HLA-A and HLA-B alleles for most subjects in the first cohort. The classifier was reported to diagnose cytomegalovirus status with high specificity and sensitivity in both the original and validation cohorts. The study gave a list of more than 150 TCR beta chains associated with cytomegalovirus. Most TCR sequences were seen in very few donors, while some public TCRs were found in many individuals. Linkage disequilibrium might explain the correlated functional status among segregating V segments, but an unknown experimental factor could not be ruled out. CMV serostatus was the only immune exposure information available for the cohort. Three of the identified cytomegalovirus-associated TCR beta chains were confirmed in vitro to be specific for cytomegalovirus antigens. Several of the top co-occurrence clusters appeared to be linked to parvovirus B19, influenza, CMV and Epstein-Barr virus, according to a later analysis. HLA typing was unavailable for some donors at each locus, so association tests used only the typed subset. In a later analysis, HLA-associated TCR beta chains showed more clonal expansion and lower generation probabilities than non-associated chains that were equally common.

The cohort comprised 550 to 700 healthy bone marrow donors. Cohort members were all nominally healthy when sampled, although unrecorded immune exposures were likely present. The donor tested CMV seronegative, placing the donor among the 300 to 400 seronegative members of the cohort. Every donor gave a peripheral blood sample, and the peripheral blood mononuclear cells from that sample were used for TCR beta sequencing. The Qiagen DNeasy Blood Extraction Kit was used to extract genomic DNA from the blood cell samples. The chain links TRBV5-1 with TRBJ2-3; 11 junctional bases match TRBD1. The sequencing input was PBMCs. This sequence originates from a woman younger than 45 in good health and CMV-seronegative. The CDR3 region has the sequence CASSIGQGATDTQYF. The nucleotides read TGCGCCAGCAGCATTGGACAGGGGGCAACAGATACGCAGTATTTT.